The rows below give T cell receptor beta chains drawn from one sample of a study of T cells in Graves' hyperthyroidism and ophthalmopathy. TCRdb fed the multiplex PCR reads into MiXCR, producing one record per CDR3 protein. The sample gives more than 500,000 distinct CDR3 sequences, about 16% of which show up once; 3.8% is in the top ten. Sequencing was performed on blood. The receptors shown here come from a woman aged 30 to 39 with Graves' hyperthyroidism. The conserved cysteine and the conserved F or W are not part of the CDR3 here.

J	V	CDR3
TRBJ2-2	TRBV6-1	ASSVRVTGELF
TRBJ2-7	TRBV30	AWSKEVEAY
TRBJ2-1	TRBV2	ASNREREESEQF
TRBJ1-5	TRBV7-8	ASSKDSNQPQH
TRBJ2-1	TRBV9	ASSVGLGSEANEQF
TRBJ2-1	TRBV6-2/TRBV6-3	ASSPGPLYNEQF
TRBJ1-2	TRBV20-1	SASDSQGGGYT
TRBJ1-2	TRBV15	ATSSDNYGYT
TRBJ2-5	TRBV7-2	ASSLAPIETQY
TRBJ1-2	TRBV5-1	ASRGSGRIYGYT
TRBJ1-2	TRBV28	ASSSARTGEGDGYT
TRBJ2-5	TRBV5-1	ASSLGGGRSQETQY
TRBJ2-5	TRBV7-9	ASSLDHRQETQY
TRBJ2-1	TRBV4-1	ASSLLQRDEQF
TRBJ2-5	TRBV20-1	SAAGWYNQETQY
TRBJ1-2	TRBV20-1	SAEAGTVLRYGYT
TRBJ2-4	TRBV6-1	ASTTRSRSKNIQY
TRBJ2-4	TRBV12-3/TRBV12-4	ASGGNIQY
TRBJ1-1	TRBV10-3	AISDTGGIVNTEAF
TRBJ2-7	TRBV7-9	ASSAAGTGAGEQY
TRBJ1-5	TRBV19	ASRNQGATLQPQH
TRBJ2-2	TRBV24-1	ATSDRDRVTGELF
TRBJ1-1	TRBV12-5	ASGFVEQGRNTEAF
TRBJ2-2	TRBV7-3	ASSLSGGFTGELF
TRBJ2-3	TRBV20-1	SAWDRRVDLDTQY
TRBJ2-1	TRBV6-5	ASSRDRTGLNNEQF
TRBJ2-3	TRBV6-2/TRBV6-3	ASSRWGDTQY
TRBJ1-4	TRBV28	ASSLGGRSNEKLF
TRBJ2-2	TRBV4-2	ASSQEGGAGELF
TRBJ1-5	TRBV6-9	ASPAEGYQPQH
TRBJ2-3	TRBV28	ASSVRSSTDTQY
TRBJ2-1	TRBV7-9	ASTSALTGTGGNEQF
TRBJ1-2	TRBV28	ASTPLVFPNNYGYT
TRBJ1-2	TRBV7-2	ASSLSAGGYT
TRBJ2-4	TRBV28	ASSRAGGLGNIQY
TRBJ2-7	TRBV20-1	SASRLAGVYEQY
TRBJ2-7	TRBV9	ASSGDLGTDEQY
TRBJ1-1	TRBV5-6	ASSLGDSPLNTEAF
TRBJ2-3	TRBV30	AWNRVAGGGTQY
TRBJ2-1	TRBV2	ASSDTGSYNEQF